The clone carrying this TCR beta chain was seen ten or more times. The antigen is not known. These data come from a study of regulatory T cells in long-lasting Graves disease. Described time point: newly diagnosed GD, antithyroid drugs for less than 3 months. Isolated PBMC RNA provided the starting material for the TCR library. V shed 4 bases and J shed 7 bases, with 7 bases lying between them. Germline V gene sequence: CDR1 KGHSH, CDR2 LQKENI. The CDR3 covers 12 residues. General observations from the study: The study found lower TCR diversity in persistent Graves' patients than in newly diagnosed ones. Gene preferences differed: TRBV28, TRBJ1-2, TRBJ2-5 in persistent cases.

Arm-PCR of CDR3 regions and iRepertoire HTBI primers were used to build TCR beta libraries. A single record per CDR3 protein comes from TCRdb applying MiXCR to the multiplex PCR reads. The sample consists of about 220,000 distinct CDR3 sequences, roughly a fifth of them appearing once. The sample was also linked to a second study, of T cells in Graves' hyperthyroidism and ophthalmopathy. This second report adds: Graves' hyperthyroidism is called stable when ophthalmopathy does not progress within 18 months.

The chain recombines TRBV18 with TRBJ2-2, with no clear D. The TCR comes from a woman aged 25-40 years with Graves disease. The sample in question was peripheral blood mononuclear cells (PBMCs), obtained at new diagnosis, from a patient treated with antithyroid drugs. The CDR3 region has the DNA TGTGCCAGCTCACGATACGGCGGGGAGCTGTTTTTT. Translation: CASSRYGGELFF.